The 21 T cell receptor beta chains below all came from one sample that was sequenced in a study of PD-1 blockade in classical Hodgkin lymphoma. Each and every patient relapsed after autologous stem cell transplantation, and patients got differing brentuximab vedotin exposure. Produced via immunoSEQ multiplex PCR; TCRdb's table is partial and in-frame only. The top ten clones hold over 15% of a sample with about 19,000 clones, roughly three quarters of them seen once. The sequencing used peripheral blood mononuclear cells (PBMCs), collected before the second cycle of nivolumab. Source of these receptors: a human donor with classical Hodgkin lymphoma.

The rearrangement uses TRBV28 and TRBJ2-7; no clear D. Looked up from germline, CDR1 is MDHEN and CDR2 is SYDVKM. Trimming left V 4 bases short and J 2 bases short, with 18 bases between. This CDR3 is built from 16 residues. CDR3 DNA sequence: TGTGCCAGCAGTTCCTCTTACGTGGGTCGTACCTACGAGCAGTACTTC. It encodes CASSSSYVGRTYEQYF.

The chain combines TRBV6-5 with TRBJ1-6, with D hard to call. The germline V gene has CDR1 MNHEY and CDR2 SVGAGI. V lost 7 bases, J lost 9 bases, and 19 bases lay in between. The CDR3 length is 15 residues. CDR3 residues: CASNPGPGWGSPLHF. Written as DNA, the CDR3 is TGTGCCAGCAACCCCGGTCCTGGCTGGGGTTCACCCCTCCACTTT.

The chain combines TRBV6-1 with TRBJ2-1, with 9 bases fitting TRBD1. The J segment lost 7 bases and the V segment lost 3 bases, leaving 7 bases of the junction unmatched. Germline V gene sequence: CDR1 MNHNS, CDR2 SASEGT. The CDR3 extends over 15 amino acids. CDR3 sequence reads: CASSDRDRAGNEQFF. CDR3 nucleotide sequence: TGTGCCAGCAGTGATAGGGACAGGGCGGGAAATGAGCAGTTCTTC.

This clone was picked up a small number of times. The V gene is TRBV15, the J gene TRBJ2-1; D is unclear. Trimming cost V 0 bases and J 0 bases, with 18 bases left between them. CDR1 is LNHNV and CDR2 is YYDKDF in the germline V gene (reference sequence). CDR3 length: 19 amino acids. CDR3 amino acids: CATSRDPGNIDSSYNEQFF. For the CDR3, the DNA is TGTGCCACCAGCAGAGATCCGGGCAACATAGATAGCTCCTACAATGAGCAGTTCTTC.

The CDR3 DNA follows: TGCGCCAGCAGCTTGGCCGGACTAGCGGGAGCCGAGCAGTACTTC. It yields the protein CASSLAGLAGAEQYF. This chain links TRBV5-1 with TRBJ2-7, with 13 nucleotides matching TRBD2. CDR1 and CDR2 from the germline V gene are SGHRS and YFSETQ. Trimming took 0 bases from V and 6 from J; bases not matched to a gene: 3. The CDR3 runs 15 residues.

This clone was picked up a small number of times. This chain joins TRBV7-9 and TRBJ1-4; D gene uncertain. The CDR3 covers 14 residues. Germline-derived CDR1 and CDR2 are SEHNR and FQNEAQ (reference sequence). V was cut by 8 bases and J by 5 bases, with 15 bases left in between. The CDR3 sequence is CASLGRKENEKLFF. CDR3 bases: TGTGCCAGCTTAGGGCGGAAAGAGAATGAAAAACTGTTTTTT.

This clone was detected a few times. The chain combines TRBV11-3 with TRBJ2-3; D is unresolved. Germline assignment: CDR1 SGHNT and CDR2 YENEEA. Trimming pared 4 bases from V and 3 bases from J, leaving 11 bases between. CDR3 length equals 14 residues. The CDR3 region has the DNA TGTGCCAGCAGCTCCCGCGGTCGAACAGATACGCAGTATTTT. Translating gives CASSSRGRTDTQYF.

The chain has TRBV5-1 and TRBJ2-6; 7 nucleotides align to TRBD1. Germline V gene data show CDR1 as SGHRS and CDR2 as YFSETQ. V dropped 2 bases and J dropped 2; count of bases not matched to a gene: 7. This CDR3 is built from 17 residues. As DNA, the CDR3 is TGCGCCAGCAGCTTACAAGAAAGGGGGCCTGGGGCCAACGTCCTGACTTTC. Protein: CASSLQERGPGANVLTF.

The genes are TRBV2 and TRBJ2-1, with D maybe TRBD2 (5 bases). CDR3 length equals 15 residues. CDR1 is SNHLY and CDR2 is FYNNEI in the germline V gene. Trimming stripped 8 bases from V and 0 bases from J, with 14 bases between. Here the CDR3 DNA reads TGTGCCAGCCACACTACTGGGAGCTCCTACAATGAGCAGTTCTTC. Translated, it gives CASHTTGSSYNEQFF.

This chain joins TRBV7-2 and TRBJ2-7; D uncertain. The germline V gene encodes CDR1 SGHTA and CDR2 FQGNSA. Trimming removed 5 bases from V and 0 bases from J, with 5 bases in between. The CDR3 extends over 12 amino acids. In nucleotides, the CDR3 is TGTGCCAGCAGCGCTTTCTCCTACGAGCAGTACTTC. It encodes CASSAFSYEQYF.

The chain couples TRBV20-1 to TRBJ1-6; no clear D gene. V dropped 5 bases and J dropped 11 bases, with 7 bases sitting between them. The CDR3 is made up of 10 amino acids. CDR1 is DFQATT, CDR2 SNEGSKA, per germline (reference sequence). CDR3 nucleotides: TGCAGTGCTCCCGGAGCACCCCTCCACTTT. This sequence encodes CSAPGAPLHF.

This chain joins TRBV6-6 and TRBJ1-5; D gene unclear. The CDR3 is made up of 14 amino acids. CDR1 is MNHNY, CDR2 SVGAGI, per germline (reference sequence). The germline V and J ends were trimmed by 7 bases and 0 bases, with 10 bases remaining between them. DNA for the CDR3: TGTGCCAGCAAGGCAGGTTATAGCAATCAGCCCCAGCATTTT. The encoded protein is CASKAGYSNQPQHF.

The chain links TRBV19 to TRBJ1-3; D is ambiguous. Trimming pared 7 bases from V and 0 bases from J, leaving 10 bases between. From germline, CDR1 is LNHDA and CDR2 SQIVND (reference sequence). This CDR3 region has 14 residues. The CDR3 here is CASIEDHSGNTIYF. The CDR3 nucleotides read TGTGCCAGTATCGAGGATCACTCTGGAAACACCATATATTTT.

The chain links TRBV7-2 to TRBJ2-1; D tentatively fits TRBD1 or TRBD2 (6 bases each). The germline V gene encodes CDR1 SGHTA and CDR2 FQGNSA. Trimming removed 6 bases at V and 7 bases at J, with 22 bases between. CDR3 length equals 16 residues. CDR3 in DNA: TGTGCCAGCAGACCCGAGTCGGGGGCTTTGGGAAATGAGCAGTTCTTC. It yields the protein CASRPESGALGNEQFF.

The chain uses TRBV2 and TRBJ1-1; no firm D call. Germline CDR1 reads SNHLY; CDR2 reads FYNNEI. The V end was cut by 7 bases, the J end by 4 bases, with 19 bases between. This CDR3 is built from 15 residues. In nucleotides, the CDR3 is TGTGCCAGCACCTTGGCCTCTCTGGGGAGCACTGAAGCTTTCTTT. Translated, it gives CASTLASLGSTEAFF. Using reference TRBV2 and TRBJ1-1 for the parts outside the CDR3, the full variable domain is EPEVTQTPSHQVTQMGQEVILRCVPISNHLYFYWYRQILGQKVEFLVSFYNNEISEKSEIFDDQFSVERPDGSNFTLKIRSTKLEDSAMYFCASTLASLGSTEAFFGQGTRLTVV.

The chain employs TRBV6-1 and TRBJ2-7, with TRBD2 matching 7 bases. The V segment lost 6 bases and the J segment 3 bases; nucleotides outside the gene matches: 11. The germline V gene encodes CDR1 MNHNS and CDR2 SASEGT. The CDR3 totals 15 residues. CDR3 sequence (DNA): TGTGCCAGCAGGCACCGACTAGCTGCTAACTACGAGCAGTACTTC. It is translated as CASRHRLAANYEQYF.

The J gene is TRBJ1-5, the V gene TRBV18; 8 nucleotides align to TRBD1. The CDR3 loop spans 14 amino acids. Trimming at V came to 2 bases and at J to 6 bases, leaving 3 bases not matched to a gene. Germline V gene lookup returns CDR1 KGHSH and CDR2 LQKENI. In nucleotides, the CDR3 is TGTGCCAGCTCACCATCAGGGGGCGGTCAGCCCCAGCATTTT. Protein product: CASSPSGGGQPQHF.

The V gene is TRBV20-1, the J gene TRBJ1-3; D is undetermined. V lost 4 bases to trimming and J lost 1 base, with 2 bases between them. Germline-derived CDR1 and CDR2 are DFQATT and SNEGSKA (reference sequence). The CDR3 is 11 residues long. The CDR3 loop is CSAISGNTIYF. Written as DNA, the CDR3 is TGCAGTGCTATTTCTGGAAACACCATATATTTT.

This chain links TRBV4-1 with TRBJ2-7; D remains ambiguous. The CDR3 contains 12 residues. From germline, CDR1 is MGHRA and CDR2 YSYEKL. Trimming removed 5 bases at V and 7 bases at J, with 12 bases between. The DNA for the CDR3 is TGCGCCAGCAGCTCTGGAATGGGGGAGCAGTACTTC. This encodes CASSSGMGEQYF.

The chain links TRBV4-3 to TRBJ1-2, with a possible D match to TRBD1 (6 bases). There are 15 residues in the CDR3. V was pared by 1 base and J by 6 bases, with 15 bases between. Per germline, CDR1 LGHNA and CDR2 YSLEER. CDR3 amino acids: CASSQVRGVNDGYTF. The CDR3 nucleotides are TGCGCCAGCAGCCAAGTAAGGGGGGTAAATGATGGCTACACCTTC.

V and J are TRBV7-2 and TRBJ2-3, with D possibly being TRBD2 (7 bases). Between the trimmed V and J ends, which lost 1 base and 1 base, there was a span of 15 bases. The CDR3 has 17 amino acids. Looked up from germline, CDR1 is SGHTA and CDR2 is FQGNSA. CDR3 bases: TGTGCCAGCAGCTTAGATTTGGGGGGGCCCCGCACAGATACGCAGTATTTT. Translating it yields CASSLDLGGPRTDTQYF.